The clone carrying this TCR beta chain appeared many times. Its cognate antigen is unknown. The data stem from a study of post-analysis software for immune sequencing data. The wider study: Included courses were relapsing-remitting and secondary progressive multiple sclerosis; progressive-relapsing multiple sclerosis was also included. Study results and caveats: Among a handful of TRBV segments more frequent in patients than controls were TRBV5-6, TRBV5-1 and TRBV20-1. Normalized Chao1 diversity was significantly reduced in patients versus controls. By F measure, strong co-clustering occurred among samples prepared in the same batch.

Unique molecular identifiers were present in the TCR beta cDNA libraries. TCRdb fed the PCR reads into MiXCR, producing one record per CDR3 protein. This sample has some 450,000 distinct CDR3 sequences, with around 40% found just once. Looked up from germline, CDR1 is SGHTA and CDR2 is FQGNSA. V was shortened by 3 bases and J by 3 bases, with 17 bases between the two germline ends. The CDR3 covers 16 residues. The sequencing input was blood. The source is a girl aged 5-17 years with multiple sclerosis. V is TRBV7-2 and J is TRBJ1-2; possible D gene TRBD1, 5 bases. CDR3 sequence (DNA): TGTGCCAGCAGCTTTACCGGGACGGCCGTTGACTATGGCTACACCTTC. It specifies CASSFTGTAVDYGYTF.